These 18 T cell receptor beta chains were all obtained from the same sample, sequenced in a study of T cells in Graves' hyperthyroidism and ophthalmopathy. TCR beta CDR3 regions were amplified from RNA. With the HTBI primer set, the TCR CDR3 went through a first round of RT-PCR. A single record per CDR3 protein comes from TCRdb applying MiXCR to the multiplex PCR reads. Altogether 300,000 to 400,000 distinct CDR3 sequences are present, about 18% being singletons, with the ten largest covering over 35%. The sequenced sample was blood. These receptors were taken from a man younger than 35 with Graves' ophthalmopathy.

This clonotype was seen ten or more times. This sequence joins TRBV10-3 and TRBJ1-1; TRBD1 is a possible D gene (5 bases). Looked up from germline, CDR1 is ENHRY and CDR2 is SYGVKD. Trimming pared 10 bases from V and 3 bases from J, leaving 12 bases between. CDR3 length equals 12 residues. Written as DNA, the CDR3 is TGTGCCACCAGGGTTGGTGACACTGAAGCTTTCTTT. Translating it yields CATRVGDTEAFF.

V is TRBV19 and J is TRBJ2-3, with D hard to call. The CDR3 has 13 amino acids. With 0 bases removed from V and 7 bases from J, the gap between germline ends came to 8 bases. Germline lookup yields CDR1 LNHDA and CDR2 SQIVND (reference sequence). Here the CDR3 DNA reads TGTGCCAGTAGTATAGAGGGCCGAAATACGCAGTATTTT. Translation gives CASSIEGRNTQYF.

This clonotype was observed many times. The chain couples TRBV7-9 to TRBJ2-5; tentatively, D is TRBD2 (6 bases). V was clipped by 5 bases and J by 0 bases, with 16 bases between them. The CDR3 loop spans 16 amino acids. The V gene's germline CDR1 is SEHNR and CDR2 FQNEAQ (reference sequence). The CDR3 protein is CASSQSPAGDQETQYF. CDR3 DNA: TGTGCCAGCAGCCAAAGCCCAGCGGGTGACCAAGAGACCCAGTACTTC.

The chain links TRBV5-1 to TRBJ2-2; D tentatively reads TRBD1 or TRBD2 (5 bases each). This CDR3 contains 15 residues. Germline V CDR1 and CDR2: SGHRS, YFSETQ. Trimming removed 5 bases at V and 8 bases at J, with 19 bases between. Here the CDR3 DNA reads TGCGCCAGCAGAGAGGCTGGGGGACCCGGGGGGGAGCTGTTTTTT. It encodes CASREAGGPGGELFF.

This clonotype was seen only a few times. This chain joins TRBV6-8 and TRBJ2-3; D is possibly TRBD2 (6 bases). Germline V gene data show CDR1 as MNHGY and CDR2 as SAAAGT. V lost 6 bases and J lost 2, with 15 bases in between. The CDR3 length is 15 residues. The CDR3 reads CASSPGDFLTDTQYF. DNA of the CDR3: TGTGCCAGCAGCCCCGGGGACTTCCTCACAGATACGCAGTATTTT.

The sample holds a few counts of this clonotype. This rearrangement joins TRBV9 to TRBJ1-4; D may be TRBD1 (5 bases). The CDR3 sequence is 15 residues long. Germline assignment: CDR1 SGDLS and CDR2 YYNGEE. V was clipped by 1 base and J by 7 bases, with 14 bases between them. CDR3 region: CASSVHPGTGEKLFF. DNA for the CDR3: TGTGCCAGCAGCGTACACCCAGGGACGGGTGAAAAACTGTTTTTT.

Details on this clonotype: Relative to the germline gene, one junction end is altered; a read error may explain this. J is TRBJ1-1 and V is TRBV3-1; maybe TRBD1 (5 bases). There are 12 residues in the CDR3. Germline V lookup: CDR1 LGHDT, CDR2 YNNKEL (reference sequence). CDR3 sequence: CVSSREGTEAFF. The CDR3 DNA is TGTGTCAGCAGCAGGGAGGGCACTGAAGCTTTCTTT.

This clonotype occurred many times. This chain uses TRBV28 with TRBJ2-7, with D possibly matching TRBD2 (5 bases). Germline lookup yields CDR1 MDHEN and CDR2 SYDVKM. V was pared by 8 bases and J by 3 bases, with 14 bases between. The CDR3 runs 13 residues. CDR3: CASHRSAGYEQYF. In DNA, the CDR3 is TGTGCCAGCCATAGGTCGGCGGGCTACGAGCAGTACTTC.

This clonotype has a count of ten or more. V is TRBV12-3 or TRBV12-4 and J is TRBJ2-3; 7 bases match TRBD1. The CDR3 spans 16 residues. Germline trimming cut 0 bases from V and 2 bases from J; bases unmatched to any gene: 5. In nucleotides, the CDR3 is TGTGCCAGCAGTTTAGCGAGGACAGGTATCACAGATACGCAGTATTTT. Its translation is CASSLARTGITDTQYF.

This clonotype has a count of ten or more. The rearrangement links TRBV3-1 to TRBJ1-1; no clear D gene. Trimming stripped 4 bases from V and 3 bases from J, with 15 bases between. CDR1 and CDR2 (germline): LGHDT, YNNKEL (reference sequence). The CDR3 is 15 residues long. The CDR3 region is CASSPVGGRDTEAFF. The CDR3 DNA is TGTGCCAGCAGCCCTGTGGGCGGAAGGGACACTGAAGCTTTCTTT.

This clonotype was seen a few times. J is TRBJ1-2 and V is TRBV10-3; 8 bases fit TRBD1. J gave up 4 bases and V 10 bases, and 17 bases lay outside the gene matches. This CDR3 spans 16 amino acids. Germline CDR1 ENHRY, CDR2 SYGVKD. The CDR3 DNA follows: TGTGCCACAGTAGGGGCGGGGCCAGGGGGCAGCTATGGCTACACCTTC. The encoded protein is CATVGAGPGGSYGYTF.

The DNA of the CDR3 is TGCAGTGCTAGGAGGCCCACGAACACTGAAGCTTTCTTT. Its translation is CSARRPTNTEAFF. V and J are TRBV20-1 and TRBJ1-1, with D hard to call. CDR1 and CDR2 from the germline V gene are DFQATT and SNEGSKA (reference sequence). Trimming took 3 bases from V and 1 from J, leaving 9 bases between them. This CDR3 contains 13 residues.

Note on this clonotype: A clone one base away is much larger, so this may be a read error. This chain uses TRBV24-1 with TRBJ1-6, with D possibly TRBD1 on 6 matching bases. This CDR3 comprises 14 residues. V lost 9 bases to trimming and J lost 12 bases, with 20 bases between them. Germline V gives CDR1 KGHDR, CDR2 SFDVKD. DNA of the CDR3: TGTGCCACCTCCCCGGCGAGGGGGTCGGTACCCCTCCACTTT. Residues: CATSPARGSVPLHF.

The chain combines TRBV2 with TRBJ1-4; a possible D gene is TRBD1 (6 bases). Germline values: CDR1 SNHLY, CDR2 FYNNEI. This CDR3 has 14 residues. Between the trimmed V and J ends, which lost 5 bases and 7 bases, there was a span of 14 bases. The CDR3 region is CASSFGTRGEKLFF. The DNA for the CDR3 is TGTGCCAGCAGTTTTGGAACCAGGGGTGAAAAACTGTTTTTT.

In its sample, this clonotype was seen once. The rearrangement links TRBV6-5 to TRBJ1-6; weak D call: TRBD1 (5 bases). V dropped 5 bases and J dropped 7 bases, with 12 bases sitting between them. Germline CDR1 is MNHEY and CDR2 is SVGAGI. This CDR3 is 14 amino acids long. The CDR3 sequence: CASSTLRVNSPLHF. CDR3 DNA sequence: TGTGCCAGCAGTACCCTCAGGGTAAATTCACCCCTCCACTTT.

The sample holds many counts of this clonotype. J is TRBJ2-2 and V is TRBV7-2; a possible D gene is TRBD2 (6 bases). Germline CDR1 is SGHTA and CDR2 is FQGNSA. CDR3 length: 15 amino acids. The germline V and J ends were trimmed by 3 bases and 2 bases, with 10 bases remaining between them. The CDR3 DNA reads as TGTGCCAGCAGCTTCGGCGGGGCTAACACCGGGGAGCTGTTTTTT. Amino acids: CASSFGGANTGELFF.

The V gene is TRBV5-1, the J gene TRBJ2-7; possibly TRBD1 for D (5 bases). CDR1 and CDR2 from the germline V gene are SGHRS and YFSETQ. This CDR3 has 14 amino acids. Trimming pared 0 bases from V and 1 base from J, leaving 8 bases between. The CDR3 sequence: CASSLATVSYEQYF. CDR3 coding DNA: TGCGCCAGCAGCTTGGCGACAGTTTCCTACGAGCAGTACTTC. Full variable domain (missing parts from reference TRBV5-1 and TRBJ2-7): KAGVTQTPRYLIKTRGQQVTLSCSPISGHRSVSWYQQTPGQGLQFLFEYFSETQRNKGNFPGRFSGRQFSNSRSEMNVSTLELGDSALYLCASSLATVSYEQYFGPGTRLTVT.

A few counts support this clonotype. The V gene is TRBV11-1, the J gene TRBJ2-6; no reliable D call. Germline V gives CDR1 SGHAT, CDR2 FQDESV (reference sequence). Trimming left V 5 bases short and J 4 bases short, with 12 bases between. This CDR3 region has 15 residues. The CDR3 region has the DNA TGTGCCAGCAGCCTTCTCTTGGGAGGGGCCAACGTCCTGACTTTC. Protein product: CASSLLLGGANVLTF.